This T cell receptor (beta chain) stems from a study of blood T cell repertoires in COVID-19. Turning to the study itself: Samples of COVID-19 (acute and convalescent) were obtained from the United States, Italy and Spain.

All enrollees were about 18 to 100 years old and from about 24 US areas. Participants' reported clinical history set cohort assignment. Symptom resolution, clearance, or two negative PCRs marked donors in Cohort 3 as recovered. The V gene end was trimmed by 9 bases and the J gene end by 6 bases; junction bases not matched to a gene: 12. Germline loops: CDR1 MNHEY, CDR2 SMNVEV (reference sequence). The CDR3 extends over 15 amino acids. Using immunoSEQ multiplex PCR, the repertoire was profiled, and TCRdb retains in-frame clones only, with some absent. This table holds approximately 500,000 clones, 85% to 90% found once.

Sequenced: PBMCs or T cells enriched from blood (not recorded which). This chain links TRBV27 with TRBJ2-1; TRBD2 matches at 9 bases. The clonotype comes from a woman in her thirties or forties who had recovered from COVID-19. The CDR3 coding sequence is TGTGCCAGTCGCCGGGGGCTAGCGGGATTCAATGAGCAGTTCTTC. Amino acids: CASRRGLAGFNEQFF.